These 28 T cell receptor beta chains were all obtained from the same sample, sequenced in a study of cytomegalovirus exposure and HLA in healthy donors (dated by TCRdb to the late 2010s). Libraries were prepared through the immunoSEQ multiplex PCR assay. The multiplex PCR relied on a mix of 60 forward primers for TCR Vbeta segments and 13 reverse primers for TCR Jbeta segments. TCRdb mirrors the immuneACCESS table, restricted to in-frame sequences. Some clones are absent from its copies; in checked studies, under half trace to an unresolved V gene, and the reason for the others is unknown. This sample is represented by some 190,000 clones; about 9% of them were singletons. The leading ten clones occupy 1% to 1.5% of the sample. Sequencing used PBMCs. These receptors originate from a woman aged 25 to 45 in good health and CMV-seropositive.

In its sample, this clone was seen a few times. This chain uses TRBV25-1 with TRBJ1-6; 9 bases line up with TRBD1. Germline loops: CDR1 MGHDK, CDR2 SYGVNS. The CDR3 extends over 16 amino acids. Losses at the gene ends were 5 bases for V and 5 bases for J; bases not matched to a gene: 7. CDR3 loop: CASSSTTGGNNSPLHF. Here the CDR3 DNA reads TGTGCCAGCAGTTCCACGACAGGGGGAAATAATTCACCCCTCCACTTT.

The J gene is TRBJ1-2, the V gene TRBV6-1; D gene uncertain. Trimming stripped 4 bases from V and 4 bases from J, with 7 bases between. CDR3 length: 12 amino acids. Germline V gene lookup returns CDR1 MNHNS and CDR2 SASEGT. CDR3 nucleotide sequence: TGTGCCAGCAGTGTGGGCACCTATGGCTACACCTTC. This sequence encodes CASSVGTYGYTF.

The chain combines TRBV19 with TRBJ1-5; tentatively, D is TRBD1 (5 bases). The germline gives CDR1 LNHDA, CDR2 SQIVND (reference sequence). The CDR3 covers 17 residues. V was cut by 5 bases and J by 7 bases, with 24 bases left in between. CDR3: CASSPGRDGGIWQPQHF. The CDR3, as DNA: TGTGCCAGTAGTCCTGGAAGGGACGGGGGTATTTGGCAGCCCCAGCATTTT.

Only a few counts were recorded for this clone. This rearrangement joins TRBV10-3 to TRBJ2-7; TRBD1 matches at 9 bases. CDR1 ENHRY and CDR2 SYGVKD come from the germline V gene. The CDR3 consists of 16 residues. V lost 2 bases and J lost 6; bases outside the gene matches: 11. The CDR3 sequence: CAISEPGQGVGGEQYF. The CDR3 DNA follows: TGTGCCATCAGTGAGCCGGGACAGGGTGTTGGTGGCGAGCAGTACTTC.

This clone has only a few counts. J is TRBJ2-7 and V is TRBV30, with 11 nucleotides matching TRBD2. CDR1 GTSNPN and CDR2 SVGIG come from the germline V gene (reference sequence). The CDR3 sequence is 16 residues long. V lost 4 bases and J lost 2; bases outside the gene matches: 10. CDR3 region: CAWTPPLAGGPYEQYF. Written as DNA, the CDR3 is TGTGCCTGGACCCCTCCTCTAGCGGGGGGACCCTACGAGCAGTACTTC.

The chain carries TRBV11-2 and TRBJ1-2; 8 bases fit TRBD1. CDR1 SGHAT and CDR2 FQNNGV come from the germline V gene. CDR3 length equals 15 residues. V dropped 5 bases and J dropped 6; count of bases not matched to a gene: 11. CDR3 bases: TGTGCCAGCAGCGCCCGACAGGGGAGGCTTGATGGCTACACCTTC. Translation: CASSARQGRLDGYTF.

There are a few counts of this clone. The gene calls are TRBV30 and TRBJ2-6; D is perhaps TRBD2 (5 bases). The V gene's germline CDR1 is GTSNPN and CDR2 SVGIG (reference sequence). V lost 8 bases, J lost 0 bases, and 11 bases lay in between. The CDR3 sequence is 14 residues long. The CDR3 DNA is TGTGCCCGGTCCCGGGGCTCTGGGGCCAACGTCCTGACTTTC. Protein product: CARSRGSGANVLTF. Full variable domain (missing parts from reference TRBV30 and TRBJ2-6): SQTIHQWPATLVQPVGSPLSLECTVEGTSNPNLYWYRQAAGRGLQLLFYSVGIGQISSEVPQNLSASRPQDRQFILSSKKLLLSDSGFYLCARSRGSGANVLTFGAGSRLTVL.

Ten or more counts support this clone. V is TRBV5-4 and J is TRBJ1-1; weak D call: TRBD1 (5 bases). Germline CDR1 is SGHNT and CDR2 is YYREEE (reference sequence). The CDR3 consists of 13 residues. V was cut by 3 bases and J by 4 bases, with 10 bases left in between. CDR3 DNA: TGTGCCAGCAGCTCTCCGGGGGGCACTGAAGCTTTCTTT. This encodes CASSSPGGTEAFF.

The rearrangement uses TRBV18 and TRBJ1-2; D gene unclear. V dropped 3 bases and J dropped 3 bases, with 11 bases sitting between them. The CDR3 loop spans 14 amino acids. Germline CDR1 reads KGHSH; CDR2 reads LQKENI. The DNA of the CDR3 is TGTGCCAGCTCACCCACCGAGGGAGACTATGGCTACACCTTC. Protein product: CASSPTEGDYGYTF.

The sample holds a few counts of this clone. The gene calls are TRBV30 and TRBJ2-7; 9 bases line up with TRBD2. Germline V gene sequence: CDR1 GTSNPN, CDR2 SVGIG (reference sequence). With V trimmed by 4 bases and J by 3 bases, 4 bases remained unmatched. The CDR3 totals 13 residues. CDR3 in amino acids: CAWMGGRDYEQYF. CDR3 nucleotide sequence: TGTGCCTGGATGGGCGGGAGGGACTACGAGCAGTACTTC.

This clone was counted between two and nine times. The chain carries TRBV30 and TRBJ2-2; D unresolved. The V end lost 3 bases, the J end lost 6 bases, and 5 bases lay between the germline ends. The CDR3 runs to 11 residues. Germline V gene lookup returns CDR1 GTSNPN and CDR2 SVGIG (reference sequence). CDR3 protein: CAWRESGELFF. In DNA form, the CDR3 reads TGTGCCTGGAGGGAGTCCGGGGAGCTGTTTTTT.

This clone was seen only a few times. The rearrangement joins TRBV29-1 to TRBJ2-3; a possible D gene is TRBD1 (5 bases). Germline V gives CDR1 SQVTM, CDR2 ANQGSEA. V lost 4 bases, J lost 1 base, and 9 bases lay in between. The CDR3 is 13 residues long. This chain's CDR3 is CSVVGQRTDTQYF. CDR3 nucleotide sequence: TGCAGCGTTGTTGGACAACGCACAGATACGCAGTATTTT.

The gene calls are TRBV2 and TRBJ1-1; a weak D match, TRBD1 (6 bases). Trimming pared 5 bases from V and 5 bases from J, leaving 12 bases between. In germline, CDR1 is SNHLY, CDR2 FYNNEI. This CDR3 comprises 13 residues. CDR3 sequence (DNA): TGTGCCAGCAGTCGGGGGGCTCGGACTGAAGCTTTCTTT. It is translated as CASSRGARTEAFF.

The chain employs TRBV5-4 and TRBJ2-5, with a weak D call TRBD1 (6 bases). V lost 0 bases and J 5 bases, leaving 11 bases between the germline ends. The CDR3 runs 14 residues. CDR1 SGHNT and CDR2 YYREEE come from the germline V gene (reference sequence). CDR3 residues: CASSLGGPKETQYF. The CDR3 DNA follows: TGTGCCAGCAGCTTGGGGGGGCCGAAGGAGACCCAGTACTTC.

This clone was observed a few times. V gene TRBV6-1 combines with J gene TRBJ1-2; a weak D match, TRBD1 (6 bases). V was clipped by 0 bases and J by 2 bases, with 19 bases between them. The germline CDR1 and CDR2 sequences are MNHNS and SASEGT. This CDR3 contains 18 residues. CDR3 sequence: CASSEARGAFRVNYGYTF. The CDR3 bases are TGTGCCAGCAGTGAAGCGCGGGGGGCCTTCAGGGTAAACTATGGCTACACCTTC.

V gene TRBV6-5 combines with J gene TRBJ2-7; TRBD2 is a possible D gene (6 bases). V shed 4 bases and J shed 3 bases, with 16 bases lying between them. The CDR3 contains 15 residues. The germline CDR1 and CDR2 sequences are MNHEY and SVGAGI. This CDR3 reads CASSSRDGGRYEQYF. The DNA for the CDR3 is TGTGCCAGCAGTTCCAGGGACGGGGGACGCTACGAGCAGTACTTC.

This chain connects TRBV7-9 to TRBJ2-1, with 10 bases lining up with TRBD2. The V and J ends lost 5 bases and 4 bases, in that order; junction bases with no gene match: 11. CDR1 SEHNR and CDR2 FQNEAQ come from the germline V gene (reference sequence). This CDR3 comprises 17 residues. As DNA, the CDR3 is TGTGCCAGCAGCCCTAGAATAGCGGGAGGAGGGTACAATGAGCAGTTCTTC. It translates to CASSPRIAGGGYNEQFF.

The chain combines TRBV5-1 with TRBJ2-2; the match to TRBD2 covers 11 bases. CDR3 length: 15 residues. Germline V gene lookup returns CDR1 SGHRS and CDR2 YFSETQ. With V trimmed by 4 bases and J by 5 bases, 4 bases remained unmatched. CDR3 sequence reads: CASSQLAGETGELFF. The CDR3 DNA sequence: TGCGCCAGCAGCCAACTAGCGGGAGAAACCGGGGAGCTGTTTTTT.

This clone was counted only a few times. The genes are TRBV7-9 and TRBJ2-6; D may be TRBD2 (5 bases). The CDR3 covers 15 residues. Germline lookup yields CDR1 SEHNR and CDR2 FQNEAQ (reference sequence). V was clipped by 2 bases and J by 4 bases, with 9 bases between them. CDR3 protein: CASSLRVAGANVLTF. CDR3 coding DNA: TGTGCCAGCAGCTTAAGGGTAGCGGGGGCCAACGTCCTGACTTTC.

The chain joins TRBV19 to TRBJ1-2; 9 bases map to TRBD1. The J segment lost 7 bases and the V segment lost 4 bases, leaving 10 bases of the junction unmatched. This CDR3 is 15 amino acids long. Germline values: CDR1 LNHDA, CDR2 SQIVND (reference sequence). The CDR3 spells CASSTRDRVEGGYTF. DNA for the CDR3: TGTGCCAGTAGTACCCGGGACAGGGTTGAGGGTGGCTACACCTTC.

This clone was found a few times. The V and J genes are TRBV5-1 and TRBJ2-5; 7 bases line up with TRBD1. The ends lost 4 bases at V and 2 bases at J; junction bases unmatched: 2. The length of the CDR3 is 13 residues. The germline gives CDR1 SGHRS, CDR2 YFSETQ. The CDR3 DNA is TGCGCCAGCAGCCCACAGGGGCAAGAGACCCAGTACTTC. It specifies CASSPQGQETQYF.

J is TRBJ2-7 and V is TRBV5-4; TRBD2 aligns across 9 bases. Trimming removed 6 bases from V and 9 bases from J; junction bases left unmatched: 10. This CDR3 is 13 amino acids long. CDR1 is SGHNT, CDR2 YYREEE, per germline (reference sequence). The CDR3 sequence is CASTLGTSSRQYF. The CDR3 DNA reads as TGTGCCAGCACCCTGGGGACTAGCTCAAGGCAGTACTTC.

In its sample, this clone was seen a few times. The rearrangement links TRBV7-9 to TRBJ2-5; a possible D gene is TRBD1 (5 bases). Deletions cut 4 bases from V and 1 base from J, with 13 bases between. Germline V gene lookup returns CDR1 SEHNR and CDR2 FQNEAQ (reference sequence). The CDR3 covers 15 residues. CDR3: CASSSVRQRQETQYF. The CDR3 DNA sequence: TGTGCCAGCAGCTCCGTGCGACAGCGCCAAGAGACCCAGTACTTC. Complete variable domain (other parts from reference TRBV7-9 and TRBJ2-5): DTGVSQNPRHKITKRGQNVTFRCDPISEHNRLYWYRQTLGQGPEFLTYFQNEAQLEKSRLLSDRFSAERPKGSFSTLEIQRTEQGDSAMYLCASSSVRQRQETQYFGPGTRLLVL.

This clone was detected only a few times. This chain connects TRBV14 to TRBJ2-7; 8 bases fit TRBD1. The CDR3 is 16 amino acids. CDR1 is SGHDN, CDR2 FVKESK, per germline. The ends lost 5 bases at V and 3 bases at J; junction bases unmatched: 12. The CDR3 DNA reads TGTGCCAGCAGCACAGCGTTTGGACAGGGCTACTACGAGCAGTACTTC. This sequence encodes CASSTAFGQGYYEQYF. Full variable domain (outside the CDR3, taken from reference TRBV14 and TRBJ2-7): EAGVTQFPSHSVIEKGQTVTLRCDPISGHDNLYWYRRVMGKEIKFLLHFVKESKQDESGMPNNRFLAERTGGTYSTLKVQPAELEDSGVYFCASSTAFGQGYYEQYFGPGTRLTVT.

This rearrangement joins TRBV7-9 to TRBJ1-5, with a tentative D call TRBD1 (6 bases). Trimming removed 1 base at V and 2 bases at J, with 9 bases between. The CDR3 has 15 residues. Germline V gene sequence: CDR1 SEHNR, CDR2 FQNEAQ (reference sequence). This CDR3 reads CASSLGDMGNQPQHF. The CDR3 nucleotides are TGTGCCAGCAGCTTAGGGGACATGGGCAATCAGCCCCAGCATTTT.

This clone came up a few times. The J gene is TRBJ1-1, the V gene TRBV4-1, with D unresolved. Germline V lookup: CDR1 MGHRA, CDR2 YSYEKL. The CDR3 extends over 15 amino acids. V shed 2 bases and J shed 4 bases, with 14 bases lying between them. The CDR3 DNA reads as TGCGCCAGCAGCCAAAAGGTAAGCTGGAGCACTGAAGCTTTCTTT. Residues: CASSQKVSWSTEAFF.

This rearrangement joins TRBV6-5 to TRBJ1-5, with 8 bases lining up with TRBD1. Germline trimming cut 4 bases from V and 7 bases from J; bases unmatched to any gene: 3. Germline loops: CDR1 MNHEY, CDR2 SVGAGI. This CDR3 has 13 amino acids. In nucleotides, the CDR3 is TGTGCCAGCAGTTCAGGGGGCAGGCAGCCCCAGCATTTT. Translating gives CASSSGGRQPQHF.

The chain links TRBV18 to TRBJ1-1; maybe TRBD1 (5 bases). Germline loops: CDR1 KGHSH, CDR2 LQKENI. V lost 1 base and J 0 bases, leaving 15 bases between the germline ends. The CDR3 sequence is 17 residues long. The CDR3 is CASSPLLGGTMNTEAFF. CDR3 coding DNA: TGTGCCAGCTCACCACTGTTGGGGGGGACTATGAACACTGAAGCTTTCTTT. The complete variable domain, with remaining parts taken from reference TRBV18 and TRBJ1-1, reads NAGVMQNPRHLVRRRGQEARLRCSPMKGHSHVYWYRQLPEEGLKFMVYLQKENIIDESGMPKERFSAEFPKEGPSILRIQQVVRGDSAAYFCASSPLLGGTMNTEAFFGQGTRLTVV.